This T cell receptor (beta chain) was found in a study of T-cell memory formation after mild COVID-19 (TCRdb year 2021). For context, the study as a whole: TCR sequence clusters from the two donors were found to be largely donor specific. T-cell clones expanding and contracting after mild COVID-19 in two donors were tracked by longitudinal TCRalpha and TCRbeta repertoire sequencing. The cohort comprised two young, previously healthy adult volunteers, one female and one male.

General study outcomes and caveats: SARS-CoV-2 specificity was not confirmed for the second-wave clones peaking on day 37. Some responding clones were detected in pre-infection memory, which suggested that pre-existing cross-reactive memory T cells had joined the SARS-CoV-2 response. Clones contracting from day 15 to 85 had balanced CD4/CD8 phenotypes, while a second wave expanding from day 15 to 37 was biased towards CD4+. Contracting CD4+ clones appeared mostly in the CM and EM memory subsets, whereas CD8+ clones were enriched in EMRA. Only two mild cases were covered in the study, and larger cohorts including severe cases with pre-infection samples were considered necessary.

Ficoll-Paque density gradient centrifugation was the method used to isolate PBMCs. The CDR3 goes from the cysteine to the phenylalanine over 16 residues. Solely the CDR3 DNA is kept, with 48 bases framed from the first base. Trimming takes 3 bases off V and 2 bases off J; junction bases not matched to a gene: 5. TCRdb shows the sequencer as Illumina NovaSeq 6000. TCRalpha and TCRbeta cDNA libraries were built by 5'RACE with constant-segment primers, adding sample barcodes and unique molecular identifiers. RNA was extracted from every sample with Trizol reagent. Amplification of the libraries took two PCR steps, and the second step added a second sample barcode plus Illumina TruSeq adapters. Sequencing of libraries was performed on an Illumina NovaSeq with 2 x 150 bp paired-end reads. For the original study's pipeline: With migec v1.2.7, reads were demultiplexed and then collapsed into UMI-guided consensus sequences. Using mixcr v2.1.11, UMI consensuses were aligned to TRA and TRB V and J templates and then assembled into clonotypes. Clonotypes were classified as expanded or contracted when called significant by both edgeR and NoisET, with noise models trained on biological replicates. edgeR calls used a false discovery rate-adjusted p below 0.01 and a log2 fold-change threshold of 1. As an exploratory analysis of dynamics, PCA with hierarchical clustering was applied to max-normalized trajectories of the 1000 most abundant clonotypes. The CD4 or CD8 phenotype of responding clones was assigned using the separately sequenced CD4+ and CD8+ repertoires. Starting from the raw public reads, TCRdb applied fastp trimming at Q25, assembled clones with MiXCR and retained in-frame beta chains. Rows with a matching CDR3 protein are joined into one entry that keeps the most common DNA and genes. The V and J calls were not made by the authors but by TCRdb's processing. The sample data list a few hundred thousand distinct CDR3 sequences, and roughly 15% of these were observed just once. Of the sample, about 22% is held by the ten largest clones.

This clonotype was observed a few times. No antigen is known for it. No per-base quality is available; no much larger clone lies one base away. The clonotype originates from a man between 18 and 29 years old who had mild COVID-19 (a few samples of this study predate the infection). The sample titles of this study are shuffled in the database, so cell type and time point are left out; the donor was told from shared clones. The chain was built from TRBV12-3 or TRBV12-4 and TRBJ2-3; the central 10 bases match TRBD2. Sample: PBMCs or a T cell subset sorted from them (not recorded which). The CDR3 in this case is CASSFQTSGFTDTQYF. The bases read TGTGCCAGCAGTTTTCAGACTAGCGGGTTCACAGATACGCAGTATTTT.